What follows are 20 T cell receptor beta chains derived from one specimen sequenced in a study of T cells after yellow fever vaccination (dated by TCRdb to about 2019). The method was 5' RACE. TCRdb names Illumina HiSeq 2500 as the instrument used. TCRdb took the public reads, trimmed them with fastp at Q25, ran MiXCR for clone calling and kept in-frame beta chains. Each record represents a unique CDR3 protein, reported with the most common genes and DNA among its rows. This sample lists 110,000 to 150,000 distinct CDR3 sequences; around 6.3% were detected once. The ten top clones hold approximately 0.59% of the sample. The meaning of the sample's treatment or condition label: live attenuated yellow fever vaccine strain. Sample: CD4+ T cells sorted from PBMCs, taken 10 days after the yellow fever booster vaccination. The receptors derive from a man aged 25 to 40 who received the YFV17D yellow fever vaccine.

This clonotype has ten or more counts. The chain uses TRBV7-2 and TRBJ2-5, with 10 nucleotides matching TRBD2. There are 13 residues in the CDR3. CDR1 and CDR2 (germline): SGHTA, FQGNSA. After removal of 8 bases from V and 10 bases from J, the junction contained 10 bases not matched to a gene. CDR3 in amino acids: CASEQAGGPFQYF. In DNA, the CDR3 is TGTGCCAGCGAACAAGCGGGAGGGCCTTTCCAGTACTTC. The complete variable domain, with remaining parts taken from reference TRBV7-2 and TRBJ2-5, reads GAGVSQSPSNKVTEKGKDVELRCDPISGHTALYWYRQSLGQGLEFLIYFQGNSAPDKSGLPSDRFSAERTGGSVSTLTIQRTQQEDSAVYLCASEQAGGPFQYFGPGTRLLVL.

This clonotype was counted many times. The chain couples TRBV29-1 to TRBJ1-1; 7 bases map to TRBD1. CDR3 length: 13 amino acids. From germline, CDR1 is SQVTM and CDR2 ANQGSEA. Trimming cost V 7 bases and J 4 bases; bases outside gene matches: 9. This CDR3 is CSAGQARSTEAFF. The CDR3 DNA follows: TGCAGCGCCGGACAGGCCCGATCCACTGAAGCTTTCTTT.

This clonotype was found many times. J is TRBJ2-1 and V is TRBV6-5; 7 bases line up with TRBD2. The trim removed 1 base at V and 10 bases at J, leaving 7 bases unmatched. The germline gives CDR1 MNHEY, CDR2 SVGAGI. The CDR3 is 14 residues long. CDR3 protein: CASSYFPVGGEQFF. CDR3 nucleotides: TGTGCCAGCAGTTACTTCCCAGTGGGAGGGGAGCAGTTCTTC.

Ten or more counts support this clonotype. The genes are TRBV7-9 and TRBJ2-1; D is unresolved. The ends were cut back, 4 bases at V and 13 bases at J, with 11 bases in the middle. CDR3 size: 11 residues. Germline assignment: CDR1 SEHNR and CDR2 FQNEAQ (reference sequence). Written as DNA, the CDR3 is TGTGCCAGCAGCTCCGGGCCTTTCCAGTTCTTC. Translation gives CASSSGPFQFF.

The sample holds many counts of this clonotype. This rearrangement joins TRBV5-1 to TRBJ2-7; D remains unclear. The CDR3 covers 11 residues. With 2 bases removed from V and 5 bases from J, the gap between germline ends came to 5 bases. Germline CDR1 is SGHRS and CDR2 is YFSETQ. Here the CDR3 reads CASSLQNEQYF. The CDR3 nucleotides read TGCGCCAGCAGCTTACAGAACGAGCAGTACTTC. The whole variable domain, remainder taken from reference TRBV5-1 and TRBJ2-7, is KAGVTQTPRYLIKTRGQQVTLSCSPISGHRSVSWYQQTPGQGLQFLFEYFSETQRNKGNFPGRFSGRQFSNSRSEMNVSTLELGDSALYLCASSLQNEQYFGPGTRLTVT.

At least ten counts were recorded for this clonotype. The rearrangement links TRBV15 to TRBJ2-1; 9 positions match TRBD2. The junction had 7 bases not matched to a gene; V was cut back by 1 base and J by 9 bases. The germline CDR1 and CDR2 sequences are LNHNV and YYDKDF (reference sequence). CDR3 size: 15 residues. The CDR3 DNA sequence: TGTGCCACCAGCAGAGGGCTAGCGGGATTTAGTGAGCAGTTCTTC. Translation gives CATSRGLAGFSEQFF. Drawing the rest from reference TRBV15 and TRBJ2-1, the complete variable domain is DAMVIQNPRYQVTQFGKPVTLSCSQTLNHNVMYWYQQKSSQAPKLLFHYYDKDFNNEADTPDNFQSRRPNTSFCFLDIRSPGLGDTAMYLCATSRGLAGFSEQFFGPGTRLTVL.

This clonotype was found many times. For the CDR3, the DNA is TGCGCCAGCAGCCATAGTTCGCGTGAGCAGTTCTTC. Its translation is CASSHSSREQFF. The chain joins TRBV5-1 to TRBJ2-1; D not resolved. The V end lost 4 bases, the J end lost 9 bases, and 11 bases lay between the germline ends. The CDR3 totals 12 residues. The V gene's germline CDR1 is SGHRS and CDR2 YFSETQ.

This clonotype was seen a few times. The gene calls are TRBV6-1 and TRBJ2-3; TRBD2 agrees at 8 bases. This CDR3 is 15 amino acids long. V lost 7 bases to trimming and J lost 4 bases; unmatched junction nucleotides: 10. Per the germline V gene, CDR1 is MNHNS and CDR2 is SASEGT. CDR3 protein: CASTYSGMQPDTQYF. CDR3 sequence (DNA): TGTGCCAGCACCTATAGCGGGATGCAGCCAGATACGCAGTATTTT.

This chain uses TRBV7-9 with TRBJ1-4; D gene unclear. Per the germline V gene, CDR1 is SEHNR and CDR2 is FQNEAQ (reference sequence). V lost 4 bases and J lost 0, with 9 bases in between. This CDR3 contains 15 residues. The CDR3 sequence is CASSSMGATNEKLFF. The CDR3 coding sequence is TGTGCCAGCAGCTCTATGGGAGCAACTAATGAAAAACTGTTTTTT. The full variable domain, its missing parts supplied by reference TRBV7-9 and TRBJ1-4, is DTGVSQNPRHKITKRGQNVTFRCDPISEHNRLYWYRQTLGQGPEFLTYFQNEAQLEKSRLLSDRFSAERPKGSFSTLEIQRTEQGDSAMYLCASSSMGATNEKLFFGSGTQLSVL.

This clonotype showed up many times. The chain joins TRBV7-6 to TRBJ2-2; the D gene could be TRBD1 or TRBD2 (6 bases each). The V gene lost 5 bases and the J gene lost 3 bases, with 16 bases spanning the gap. CDR3 length equals 16 residues. CDR1 and CDR2 from the germline V gene are SGHVS and FNYEAQ. The CDR3 DNA follows: TGTGCCAGCAGCCCTAGGGGGGCCTGGGACACCGGGGAGCTGTTTTTT. This gives the protein CASSPRGAWDTGELFF.

This rearrangement joins TRBV7-3 to TRBJ2-4, with TRBD1 matching 9 bases. Germline CDR1 reads SGHTA; CDR2 reads FQGTGA. The CDR3 spans 13 residues. V trimming: 8 bases; J trimming: 8 bases; junction bases outside the gene matches: 7. CDR3 residues: CASCPGQGYIQYF. The CDR3 region has the DNA TGTGCCAGCTGTCCTGGACAGGGGTACATTCAGTACTTC. Supplemented by reference TRBV7-3 and TRBJ2-4, the full variable domain reads GAGVSQTPSNKVTEKGKYVELRCDPISGHTALYWYRQSLGQGPEFLIYFQGTGAADDSGLPNDRFFAVRPEGSVSTLKIQRTERGDSAVYLCASCPGQGYIQYFGAGTRLSVL.

The sample holds many counts of this clonotype. The chain joins TRBV14 to TRBJ2-7; D remains unclear. The CDR3 extends over 13 amino acids. Between the trimmed V and J ends, which lost 0 bases and 1 base, there was a span of 4 bases. Per the germline V gene, CDR1 is SGHDN and CDR2 is FVKESK. The chain's CDR3 is CASSQDMSYEQYF. The DNA for the CDR3 is TGTGCCAGCAGCCAAGACATGTCCTACGAGCAGTACTTC.

This clonotype was recorded at least ten times. The chain combines TRBV19 with TRBJ2-7; D ambiguous. The CDR3 is made up of 13 amino acids. With 1 base removed from V and 1 base from J, the gap between germline ends came to 5 bases. Germline CDR1 reads LNHDA; CDR2 reads SQIVND (reference sequence). Here the CDR3 DNA reads TGTGCCAGTAGTATAGGCCCGTCCTACGAGCAGTACTTC. Encoded protein: CASSIGPSYEQYF.

For this clonotype: Just one base apart from a much larger clone, this may be a read error. The chain joins TRBV18 to TRBJ2-3; weak D call: TRBD2 (5 bases). The CDR3 length is 17 residues. Germline-derived CDR1 and CDR2 are KGHSH and LQKENI. V was shortened by 2 bases and J by 2 bases, with 17 bases between the two germline ends. As DNA, the CDR3 is TGTGCCAGCTCACCAAGAATCGAGCGGAAATCCACAGATACGCAGTATTTT. Translated: CASSPRIERKSTDTQYF.

The table lists this clonotype with many counts. The rearrangement links TRBV20-1 to TRBJ2-7; D uncertain. CDR1 and CDR2 from the germline V gene are DFQATT and SNEGSKA (reference sequence). This CDR3 spans 14 amino acids. V lost 6 bases and J lost 2, with 17 bases in between. The CDR3 is CSATRAPMAYEQYF. The CDR3 bases are TGCAGTGCCACACGAGCCCCAATGGCCTACGAGCAGTACTTC.

In this sample, this clonotype turned up many times. This chain joins TRBV27 and TRBJ2-1; possible D gene TRBD2, 6 bases. The V and J ends lost 2 bases and 1 base respectively, with 9 bases between them. Germline V gene sequence: CDR1 MNHEY, CDR2 SMNVEV (reference sequence). The CDR3 length is 15 residues. CDR3 coding DNA: TGTGCCAGCAGTTTACGGGAGAAGTCCTACAATGAGCAGTTCTTC. Translation gives CASSLREKSYNEQFF.

Points on this clonotype: A single base separates this from a much larger clone, so it may be a read error. The chain links TRBV20-1 to TRBJ2-3; D is perhaps TRBD1 (5 bases). Germline-derived CDR1 and CDR2 are DFQATT and SNEGSKA (reference sequence). The CDR3 length is 14 residues. This chain's CDR3 is CCARVRTSTDTQYF. CDR3 sequence (DNA): TGCTGTGCTAGAGTCCGGACAAGCACAGATACGCAGTATTTT.

This clonotype was counted ten times or more. J is TRBJ2-7 and V is TRBV3-1; D not certain. From germline, CDR1 is LGHDT and CDR2 YNNKEL (reference sequence). The CDR3 spans 13 residues. Deletions cut 2 bases from V and 0 bases from J, with 5 bases between. CDR3 residues: CASSQLSSYEQYF. For the CDR3, the DNA is TGTGCCAGCAGCCAACTTAGCTCCTACGAGCAGTACTTC.

This clonotype was seen many times. The DNA for the CDR3 is TGTGCCATCAGTGATCGACAGGGTGCAAATCAGCCCCAGCATTTT. Translating it yields CAISDRQGANQPQHF. This rearrangement joins TRBV10-3 to TRBJ1-5; 7 bases are shared with TRBD1. Trimming took 3 bases from V and 4 from J; bases not matched to a gene: 6. Germline lookup yields CDR1 ENHRY and CDR2 SYGVKD. The CDR3 covers 15 residues.

This chain links TRBV12-3 or TRBV12-4 with TRBJ2-2; no definite D call. V was cut by 3 bases and J by 6 bases, with 11 bases left in between. CDR3 size: 14 residues. The CDR3 here is CASSFVLKAGELFF. The DNA of the CDR3 is TGTGCCAGCAGTTTCGTCTTGAAGGCCGGGGAGCTGTTTTTT.